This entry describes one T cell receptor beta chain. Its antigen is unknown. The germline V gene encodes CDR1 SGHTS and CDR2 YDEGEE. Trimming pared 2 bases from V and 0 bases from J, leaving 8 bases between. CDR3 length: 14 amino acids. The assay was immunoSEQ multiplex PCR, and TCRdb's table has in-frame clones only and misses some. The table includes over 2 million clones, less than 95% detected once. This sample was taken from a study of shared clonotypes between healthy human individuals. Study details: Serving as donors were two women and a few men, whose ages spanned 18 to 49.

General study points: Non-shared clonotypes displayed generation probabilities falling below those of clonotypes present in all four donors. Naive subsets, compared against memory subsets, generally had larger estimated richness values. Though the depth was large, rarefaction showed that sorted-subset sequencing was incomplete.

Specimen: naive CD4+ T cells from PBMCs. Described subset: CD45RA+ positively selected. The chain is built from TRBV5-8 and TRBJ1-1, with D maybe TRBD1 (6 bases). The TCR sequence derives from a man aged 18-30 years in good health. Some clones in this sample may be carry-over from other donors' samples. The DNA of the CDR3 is TGTGCCAGCAGCTTCGACAGGTTGAACACTGAAGCTTTCTTT. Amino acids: CASSFDRLNTEAFF.